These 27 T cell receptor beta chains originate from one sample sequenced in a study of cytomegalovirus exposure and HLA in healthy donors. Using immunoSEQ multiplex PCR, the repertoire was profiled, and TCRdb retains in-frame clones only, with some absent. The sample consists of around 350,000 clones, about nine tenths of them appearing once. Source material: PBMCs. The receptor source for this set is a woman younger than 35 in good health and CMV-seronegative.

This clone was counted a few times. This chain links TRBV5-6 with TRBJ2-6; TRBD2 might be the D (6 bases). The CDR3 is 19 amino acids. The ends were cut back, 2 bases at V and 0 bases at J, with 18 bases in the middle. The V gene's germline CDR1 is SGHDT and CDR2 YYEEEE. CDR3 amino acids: CASSFERVPDNSGANVLTF. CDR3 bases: TGTGCCAGCAGCTTCGAGCGGGTCCCCGATAACTCTGGGGCCAACGTCCTGACTTTC.

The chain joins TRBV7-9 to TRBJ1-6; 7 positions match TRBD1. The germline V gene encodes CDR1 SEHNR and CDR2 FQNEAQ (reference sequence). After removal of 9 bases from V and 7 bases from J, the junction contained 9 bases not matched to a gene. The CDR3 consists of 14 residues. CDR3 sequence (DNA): TGTGCCAGTACAGGGGTTCTGCAAAATTCACCCCTCCACTTT. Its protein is CASTGVLQNSPLHF.

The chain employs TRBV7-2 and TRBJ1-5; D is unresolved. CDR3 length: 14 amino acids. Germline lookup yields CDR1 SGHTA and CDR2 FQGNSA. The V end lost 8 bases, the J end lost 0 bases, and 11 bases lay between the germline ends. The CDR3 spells CASRQANSNQPQHF. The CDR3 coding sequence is TGTGCCAGCCGTCAAGCGAATAGCAATCAGCCCCAGCATTTT.

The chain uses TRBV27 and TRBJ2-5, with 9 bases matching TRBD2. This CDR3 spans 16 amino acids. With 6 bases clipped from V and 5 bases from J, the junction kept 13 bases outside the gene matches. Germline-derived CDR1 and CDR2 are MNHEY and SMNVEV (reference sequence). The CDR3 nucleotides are TGTGCCAGCAGCCTAATGAGTAGCGGGAGTGGCGAGACCCAGTACTTC. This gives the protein CASSLMSSGSGETQYF.

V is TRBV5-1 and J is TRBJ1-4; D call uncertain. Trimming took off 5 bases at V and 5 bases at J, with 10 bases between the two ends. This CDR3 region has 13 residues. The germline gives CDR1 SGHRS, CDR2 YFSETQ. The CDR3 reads CASSYSGNEKLFF. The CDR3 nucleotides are TGCGCCAGCAGTTATAGCGGAAATGAAAAACTGTTTTTT.

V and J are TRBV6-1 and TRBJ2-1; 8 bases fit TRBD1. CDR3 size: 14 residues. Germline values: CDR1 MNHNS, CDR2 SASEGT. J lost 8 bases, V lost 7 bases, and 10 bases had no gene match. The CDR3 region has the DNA TGTGCCAGCACCTGGACAGGGCCTGGCGATGAGCAGTTCTTC. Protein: CASTWTGPGDEQFF.

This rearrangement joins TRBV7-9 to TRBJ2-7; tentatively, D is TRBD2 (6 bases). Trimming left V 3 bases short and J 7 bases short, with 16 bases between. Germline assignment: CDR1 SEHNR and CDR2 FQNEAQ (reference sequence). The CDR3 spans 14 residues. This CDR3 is CASSFGSRSGEQYF. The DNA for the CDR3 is TGTGCCAGCAGCTTCGGGAGCCGCTCGGGTGAGCAGTACTTC.

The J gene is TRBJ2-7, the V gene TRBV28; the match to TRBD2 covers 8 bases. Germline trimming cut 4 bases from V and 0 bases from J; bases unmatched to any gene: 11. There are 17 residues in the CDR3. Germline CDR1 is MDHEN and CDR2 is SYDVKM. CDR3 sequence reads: CASSYPKTSGGSYEQYF. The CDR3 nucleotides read TGTGCCAGCAGTTATCCTAAAACTAGCGGTGGCTCCTACGAGCAGTACTTC.

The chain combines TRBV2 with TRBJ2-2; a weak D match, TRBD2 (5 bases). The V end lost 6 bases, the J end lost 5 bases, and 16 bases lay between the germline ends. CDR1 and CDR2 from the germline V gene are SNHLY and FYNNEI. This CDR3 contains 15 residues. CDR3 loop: CASRPDSSRTGELFF. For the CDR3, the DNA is TGTGCCAGCAGGCCGGACTCCAGTAGGACCGGGGAGCTGTTTTTT.

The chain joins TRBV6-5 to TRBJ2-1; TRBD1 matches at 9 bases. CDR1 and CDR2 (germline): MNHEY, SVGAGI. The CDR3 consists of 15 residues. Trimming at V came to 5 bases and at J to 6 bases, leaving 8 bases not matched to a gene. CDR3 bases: TGTGCCAGCAGTACGAGGGGACAGGGCACCAATGAGCAGTTCTTC. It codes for CASSTRGQGTNEQFF.

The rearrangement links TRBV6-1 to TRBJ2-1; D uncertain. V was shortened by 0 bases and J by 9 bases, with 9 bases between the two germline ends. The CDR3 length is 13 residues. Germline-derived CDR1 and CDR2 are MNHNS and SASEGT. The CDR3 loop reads CASSEANQREQFF. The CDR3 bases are TGTGCCAGCAGTGAAGCGAATCAGCGTGAGCAGTTCTTC.

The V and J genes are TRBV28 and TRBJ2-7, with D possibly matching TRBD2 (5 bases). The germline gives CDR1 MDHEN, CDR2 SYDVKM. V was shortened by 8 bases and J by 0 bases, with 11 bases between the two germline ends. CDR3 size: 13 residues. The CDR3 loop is CASVVGSSYEQYF. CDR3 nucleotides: TGTGCCAGCGTAGTGGGGAGCTCCTACGAGCAGTACTTC.

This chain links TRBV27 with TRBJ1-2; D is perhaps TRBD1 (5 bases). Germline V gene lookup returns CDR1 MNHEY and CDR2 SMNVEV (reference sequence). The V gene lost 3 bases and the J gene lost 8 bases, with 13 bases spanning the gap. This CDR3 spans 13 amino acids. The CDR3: CASSFGTPGGYTF. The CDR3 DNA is TGTGCCAGCAGTTTTGGGACTCCGGGGGGCTACACCTTC.

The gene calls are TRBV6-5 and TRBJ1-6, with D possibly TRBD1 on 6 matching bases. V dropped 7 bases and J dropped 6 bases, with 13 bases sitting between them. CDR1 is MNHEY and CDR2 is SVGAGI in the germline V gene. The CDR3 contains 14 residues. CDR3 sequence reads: CASTSGGLNSPLHF. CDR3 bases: TGTGCCAGCACCTCCGGGGGGCTTAATTCACCCCTCCACTTT.

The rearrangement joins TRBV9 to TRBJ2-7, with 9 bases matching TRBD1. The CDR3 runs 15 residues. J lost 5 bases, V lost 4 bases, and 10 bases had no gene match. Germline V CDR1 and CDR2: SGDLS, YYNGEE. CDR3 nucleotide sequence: TGTGCCAGCAGCATCTCCGGGACAGGGCGGGACGAGCAGTACTTC. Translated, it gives CASSISGTGRDEQYF.

For the CDR3, the DNA is TGTGCCAGCAGCCCGGGGGGGAACACTGAAGCTTTCTTT. Translation: CASSPGGNTEAFF. V and J are TRBV9 and TRBJ1-1; TRBD1 might be the D (5 bases). V gave up 4 bases and J gave up 1 base, with 8 bases separating them. Looked up from germline, CDR1 is SGDLS and CDR2 is YYNGEE. The CDR3 has 13 residues. The entire variable domain, with the rest obtained from reference TRBV9 and TRBJ1-1, is as follows: DSGVTQTPKHLITATGQRVTLRCSPRSGDLSVYWYQQSLDQGLQFLIQYYNGEERAKGNILERFSAQQFPDLHSELNLSSLELGDSALYFCASSPGGNTEAFFGQGTRLTVV.

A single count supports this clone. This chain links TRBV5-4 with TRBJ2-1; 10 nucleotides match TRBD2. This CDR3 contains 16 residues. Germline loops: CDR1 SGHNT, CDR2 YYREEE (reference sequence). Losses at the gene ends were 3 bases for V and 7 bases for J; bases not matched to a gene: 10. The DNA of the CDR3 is TGTGCCAGCAGCTATAAGCGGGAGGGCCGTCTGAATGAGCAGTTCTTC. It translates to CASSYKREGRLNEQFF. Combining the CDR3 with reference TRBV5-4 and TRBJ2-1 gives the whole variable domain ETGVTQSPTHLIKTRGQQVTLRCSSQSGHNTVSWYQQALGQGPQFIFQYYREEENGRGNFPPRFSGLQFPNYSSELNVNALELDDSALYLCASSYKREGRLNEQFFGPGTRLTVL.

In DNA form, the CDR3 reads TGCGCCAGCAGCACGTCACTAAGCGGGGATACGCAGTATTTT. As protein: CASSTSLSGDTQYF. The chain combines TRBV5-1 with TRBJ2-3; perhaps TRBD2 as D (6 bases). The CDR3 totals 14 residues. V was trimmed by 4 bases and J by 6 bases, leaving 15 bases between them. The germline V gene has CDR1 SGHRS and CDR2 YFSETQ.

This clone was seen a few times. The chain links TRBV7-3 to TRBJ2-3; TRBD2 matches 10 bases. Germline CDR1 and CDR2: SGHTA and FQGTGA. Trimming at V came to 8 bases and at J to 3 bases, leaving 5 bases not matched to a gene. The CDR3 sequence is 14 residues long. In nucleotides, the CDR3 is TGTGCCAGCTCTTCTAGCGGGAGTACAGATACGCAGTATTTT. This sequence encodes CASSSSGSTDTQYF. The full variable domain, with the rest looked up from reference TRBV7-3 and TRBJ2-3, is GAGVSQTPSNKVTEKGKYVELRCDPISGHTALYWYRQSLGQGPEFLIYFQGTGAADDSGLPNDRFFAVRPEGSVSTLKIQRTERGDSAVYLCASSSSGSTDTQYFGPGTRLTVL.

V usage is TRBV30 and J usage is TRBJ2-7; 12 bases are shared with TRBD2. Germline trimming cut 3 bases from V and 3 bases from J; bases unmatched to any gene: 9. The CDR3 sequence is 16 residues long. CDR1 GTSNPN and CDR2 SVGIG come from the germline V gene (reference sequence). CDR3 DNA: TGTGCCTGGAGGGGGACTAGCGGGCGCCAAGGCTACGAGCAGTACTTC. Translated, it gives CAWRGTSGRQGYEQYF.

CDR3 protein: CASSYQTPATNEKLFF. The CDR3 region has the DNA TGTGCCAGCAGCTACCAGACACCTGCAACTAATGAAAAACTGTTTTTT. The genes are TRBV7-6 and TRBJ1-4; no reliable D call. The CDR3 has 16 amino acids. Trimming removed 4 bases at V and 0 bases at J, with 12 bases between. CDR1 and CDR2 from the germline V gene are SGHVS and FNYEAQ.

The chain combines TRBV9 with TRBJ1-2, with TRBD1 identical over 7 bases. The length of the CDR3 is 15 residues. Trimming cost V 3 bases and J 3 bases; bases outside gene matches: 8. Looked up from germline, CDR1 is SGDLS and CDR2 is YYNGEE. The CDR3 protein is CASSAPGQHDYGYTF. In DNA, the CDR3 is TGTGCCAGCAGCGCCCCGGGACAGCACGACTATGGCTACACCTTC.

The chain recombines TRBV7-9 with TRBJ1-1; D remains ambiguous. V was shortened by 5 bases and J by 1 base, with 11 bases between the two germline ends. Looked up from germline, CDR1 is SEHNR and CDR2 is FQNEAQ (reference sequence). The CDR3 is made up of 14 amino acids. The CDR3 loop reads CASSPSVWNTEAFF. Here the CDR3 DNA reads TGTGCCAGCAGCCCCTCCGTCTGGAACACTGAAGCTTTCTTT.

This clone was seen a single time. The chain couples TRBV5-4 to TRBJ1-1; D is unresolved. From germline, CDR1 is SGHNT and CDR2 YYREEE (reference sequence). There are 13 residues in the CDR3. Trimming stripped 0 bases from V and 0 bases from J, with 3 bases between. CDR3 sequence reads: CASSLVLNTEAFF. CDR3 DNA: TGTGCCAGCAGCTTGGTCTTGAACACTGAAGCTTTCTTT.

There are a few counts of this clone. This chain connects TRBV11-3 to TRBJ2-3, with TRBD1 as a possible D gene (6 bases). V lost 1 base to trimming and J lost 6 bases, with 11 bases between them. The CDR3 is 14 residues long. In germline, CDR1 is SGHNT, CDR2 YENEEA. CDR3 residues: CASSLGDTGDTQYF. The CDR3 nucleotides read TGTGCCAGCAGCTTAGGAGACACAGGGGATACGCAGTATTTT. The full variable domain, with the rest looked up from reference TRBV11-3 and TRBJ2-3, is EAGVVQSPRYKIIEKKQPVAFWCNPISGHNTLYWYLQNLGQGPELLIRYENEEAVDDSQLPKDRFSAERLKGVDSTLKIQPAELGDSAVYLCASSLGDTGDTQYFGPGTRLTVL.

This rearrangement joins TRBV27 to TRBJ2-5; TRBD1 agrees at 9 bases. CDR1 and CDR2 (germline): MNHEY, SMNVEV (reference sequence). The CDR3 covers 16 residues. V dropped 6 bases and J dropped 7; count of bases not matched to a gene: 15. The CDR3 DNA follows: TGTGCCAGCAGATTACATCCGGGACAGGGTATTTGGACCCAGTACTTC. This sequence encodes CASRLHPGQGIWTQYF.

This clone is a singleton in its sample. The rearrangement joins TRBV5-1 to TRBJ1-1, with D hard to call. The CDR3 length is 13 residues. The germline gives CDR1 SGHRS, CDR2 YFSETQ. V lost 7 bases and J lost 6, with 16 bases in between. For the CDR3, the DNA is TGCGCCAGCGGAGAGGGAGTCTCCGCTGAAGCTTTCTTT. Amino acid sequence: CASGEGVSAEAFF.